The clone carrying this T cell receptor (beta chain) was seen repeatedly, ten times or more. The data are from a study of human T cells and chemical hapten exposure. The wider study: Upper inner arm skin measuring about 2 cm by about 2 cm received 2% DPC for sensitization. TCR yields differed between samples (mainly from small differences in pooled library volume).

Time point meaning: pre-sensitization, week 0. Treatment specified: therapeutic diphenylcyclopropenone sensitization with weekly scalp DPC. Using its own MiXCR run on the RACE reads, TCRdb lists one record per CDR3 protein. The data contain roughly 380,000 distinct CDR3 sequences, more than 4.5% of them singletons. CDR1 and CDR2 from the germline V gene are MNHNS and SASEGT. V gave up 10 bases and J gave up 7 bases, with 11 bases separating them. CDR3 length equals 11 residues. V usage is TRBV6-1 and J usage is TRBJ2-1; D may be TRBD2 (5 bases). The sample consisted of whole blood, taken in connection with sensitization to the hapten diphenylcyclopropenone (DPC). This receptor was taken from a woman between 50 and 59 years old with alopecia areata. Some clones in this sample may be carry-over from other donors' samples. CDR3 region: CATGGRNEQFF. The CDR3 nucleotides read TGTGCCACGGGCGGGCGGAATGAGCAGTTCTTC.